The rows below give T cell receptor beta chains drawn from one sample of a study of blood T cell repertoires in COVID-19. This table comes from immunoSEQ multiplex PCR, and its TCRdb copy is limited to in-frame clones, with some not included. Of roughly 45,000 clones listed, approximately 87% are singletons. Sequencing used peripheral blood. The receptors were gathered from a human donor in a cohort sampled during active COVID-19. Both conserved end residues are part of each CDR3. Fields, in order: D gene, V gene, J gene, clone size, CDR3 protein, CDR3 DNA. A D gene is named only where the DNA matches it firmly. Only part of the rows carry a size: once, few, many, or a class if the clone is expanded.

>NA|TRBV4-2|TRBJ1-1|once
CASSQARLLRMNTEAFF
TGTGCCAGCAGCCAGGCTCGACTGCTGAGGATGAACACTGAAGCTTTCTTT
>NA|TRBV30|TRBJ1-5|NA
CAWSSTGVNQPQHF
TGTGCCTGGAGTAGTACAGGAGTCAATCAGCCCCAGCATTTT
>NA|TRBV11-2|TRBJ2-7|NA
CASSLVGSASYEQYF
TGTGCCAGCAGCTTAGTCGGGTCAGCATCTTACGAGCAGTACTTC
>TRBD1|TRBV7-6|TRBJ1-1|NA
CASSRTLGGADTEAFF
TGTGCCAGCAGCAGAACTCTAGGGGGCGCGGACACTGAAGCTTTCTTT
>NA|TRBV4-3|TRBJ1-6|few
CASSQDPVQNSPLHF
TGCGCCAGCAGCCAAGATCCTGTCCAGAATTCACCCCTCCACTTT
>TRBD1|TRBV7-9|TRBJ2-1|NA
CASSSRQGGSYNEQFF
TGTGCCAGCAGCTCCAGACAGGGCGGTTCCTACAATGAGCAGTTCTTC
>NA|TRBV7-3|TRBJ1-1|NA
CASSIDRNTEAFF
TGTGCCAGCAGCATTGACAGGAACACTGAAGCTTTCTTT
>NA|TRBV14|TRBJ1-2|NA
CASSQGAGKIYGYTF
TGTGCCAGCAGCCAAGGCGCAGGAAAAATCTATGGCTACACCTTC
>NA|TRBV4-1|TRBJ2-7|NA
CASSQDHSSLYEQYF
TGCGCCAGCAGCCAAGATCATTCCAGTCTCTACGAGCAGTACTTC
>NA|TRBV19|TRBJ1-5|NA
CASSGNRVQPQHF
TGTGCCAGTAGTGGCAACAGGGTCCAGCCCCAGCATTTT
>TRBD1|TRBV4-2|TRBJ1-2|NA
CASSQDYRGQGYTF
TGTGCCAGCAGCCAAGATTACAGGGGCCAAGGCTACACCTTC
>NA|TRBV6-2/TRBV6-3|TRBJ1-5|NA
CASSPAGRSNQPQHF
TGTGCCAGCAGCCCCGCAGGGCGTAGCAATCAGCCCCAGCATTTT
>NA|TRBV5-1|TRBJ2-2|NA
CASSLERNTGELFF
TGCGCCAGCAGCTTGGAGAGGAACACCGGGGAGCTGTTTTTT
>TRBD2|TRBV29-1|TRBJ2-3|NA
CSVYAGGIVKSTDTQYF
TGCAGCGTTTATGCGGGGGGGATAGTAAAGAGCACAGATACGCAGTATTTT
>NA|TRBV9|TRBJ1-1|NA
CASSRGGRDTEAFF
TGTGCCAGCAGCAGGGGAGGGAGGGACACTGAAGCTTTCTTT
>NA|TRBV15|TRBJ1-1|NA
CATSRDARNRGFF
TGTGCCACCAGCAGAGACGCACGCAACCGGGGTTTCTTT
>TRBD1|TRBV6-6|TRBJ1-5|NA
CASSPMDRGQGQPQHF
TGTGCCAGCAGTCCTATGGACAGGGGACAGGGCCAGCCCCAGCATTTT
>NA|TRBV10-3|TRBJ1-5|once
CAISERTDNQPQHF
TGTGCCATCAGTGAAAGGACAGATAATCAGCCCCAGCATTTT
>TRBD2|TRBV4-1|TRBJ2-5|NA
CASSQGHSGGIETQYF
TGCGCCAGCAGCCAAGGTCACAGCGGGGGCATAGAGACCCAGTACTTC
>NA|TRBV5-1|TRBJ1-4|NA
CASSLAFTEREKLFF
TGCGCCAGCAGCTTAGCGTTTACCGAGAGGGAAAAACTGTTTTTT
>NA|TRBV19|TRBJ2-7|NA
CASRMGLGSYEQYF
TGTGCCAGTAGAATGGGACTGGGCTCCTACGAGCAGTACTTC
>TRBD2|TRBV6-4|TRBJ2-5|NA
CASTGLAEQETQYF
TGTGCCAGCACTGGACTAGCGGAGCAAGAGACCCAGTACTTC
>TRBD1|TRBV30|TRBJ2-7|NA
CAWIPQGAGAEQYF
TGTGCCTGGATCCCGCAGGGGGCGGGCGCCGAGCAGTACTTC
>NA|TRBV10-3|TRBJ2-5|NA
CAISESPTLETQYF
TGTGCCATCAGTGAGTCTCCAACTTTGGAGACCCAGTACTTC
>NA|TRBV30|TRBJ2-7|NA
CAWSTYYEQYF
TGTGCCTGGAGTACCTATTACGAGCAGTACTTC
>TRBD1|TRBV27|TRBJ1-5|few
CASSFGQGFNQPQHF
TGTGCCAGCAGTTTTGGACAGGGGTTCAATCAGCCCCAGCATTTT
>NA|TRBV7-9|TRBJ1-1|NA
CASSFGWNTEAFF
TGTGCCAGCAGCTTCGGGTGGAACACTGAAGCTTTCTTT